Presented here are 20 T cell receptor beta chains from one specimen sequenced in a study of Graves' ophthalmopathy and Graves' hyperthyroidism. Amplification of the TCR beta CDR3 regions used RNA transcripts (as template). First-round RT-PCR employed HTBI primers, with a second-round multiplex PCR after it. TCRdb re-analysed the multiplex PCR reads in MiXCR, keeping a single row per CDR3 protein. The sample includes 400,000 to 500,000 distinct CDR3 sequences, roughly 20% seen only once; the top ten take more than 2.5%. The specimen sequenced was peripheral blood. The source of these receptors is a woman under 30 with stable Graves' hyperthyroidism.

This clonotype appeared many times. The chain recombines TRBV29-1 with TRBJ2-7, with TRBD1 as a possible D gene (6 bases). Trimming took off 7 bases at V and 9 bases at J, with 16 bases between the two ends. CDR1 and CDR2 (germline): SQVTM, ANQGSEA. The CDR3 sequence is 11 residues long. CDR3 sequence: CSGRTAWGQYF. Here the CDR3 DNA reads TGCAGCGGGCGGACAGCCTGGGGGCAGTACTTC.

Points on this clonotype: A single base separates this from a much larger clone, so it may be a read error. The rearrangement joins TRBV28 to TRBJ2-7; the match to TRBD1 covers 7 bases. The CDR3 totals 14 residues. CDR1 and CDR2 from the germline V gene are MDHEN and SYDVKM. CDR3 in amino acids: CASQGVNPPYEEYF. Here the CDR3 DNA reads TGTGCCAGTCAGGGGGTTAACCCGCCCTACGAGGAGTACTTC.

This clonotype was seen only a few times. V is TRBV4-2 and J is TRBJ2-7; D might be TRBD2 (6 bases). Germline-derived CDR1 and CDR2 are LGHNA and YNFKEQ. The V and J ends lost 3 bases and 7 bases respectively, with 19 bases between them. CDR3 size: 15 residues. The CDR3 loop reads CASSHARGRAGEQYF. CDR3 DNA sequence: TGTGCCAGCAGCCACGCCCGAGGCAGGGCGGGGGAGCAGTACTTC.

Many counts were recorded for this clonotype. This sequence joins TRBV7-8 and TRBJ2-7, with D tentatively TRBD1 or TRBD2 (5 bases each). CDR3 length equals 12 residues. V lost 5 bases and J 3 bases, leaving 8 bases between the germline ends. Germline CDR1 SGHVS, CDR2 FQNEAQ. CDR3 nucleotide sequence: TGTGCCAGCAGCCAGAGGGGCTACGAGCAGTACTTC. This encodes CASSQRGYEQYF.

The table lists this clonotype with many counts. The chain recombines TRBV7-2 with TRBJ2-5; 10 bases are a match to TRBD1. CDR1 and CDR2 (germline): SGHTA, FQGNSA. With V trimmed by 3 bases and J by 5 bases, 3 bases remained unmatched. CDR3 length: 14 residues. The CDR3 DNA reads TGTGCCAGCAGCTTCGGGACAGGGGACGAGACCCAGTACTTC. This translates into CASSFGTGDETQYF.

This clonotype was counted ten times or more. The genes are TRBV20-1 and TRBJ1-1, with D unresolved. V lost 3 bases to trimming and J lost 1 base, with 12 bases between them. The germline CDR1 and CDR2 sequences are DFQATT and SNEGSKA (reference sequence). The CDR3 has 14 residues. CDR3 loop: CSARVQMGNTEAFF. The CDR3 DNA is TGCAGTGCTAGGGTACAAATGGGGAACACTGAAGCTTTCTTT.

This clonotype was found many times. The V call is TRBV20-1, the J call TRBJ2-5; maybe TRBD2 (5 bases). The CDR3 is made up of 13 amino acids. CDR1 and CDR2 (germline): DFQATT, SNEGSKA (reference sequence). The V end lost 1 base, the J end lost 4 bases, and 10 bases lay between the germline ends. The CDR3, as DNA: TGCAGTGCTAGAGTAACGGGGAGAGAGACCCAGTACTTC. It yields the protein CSARVTGRETQYF.

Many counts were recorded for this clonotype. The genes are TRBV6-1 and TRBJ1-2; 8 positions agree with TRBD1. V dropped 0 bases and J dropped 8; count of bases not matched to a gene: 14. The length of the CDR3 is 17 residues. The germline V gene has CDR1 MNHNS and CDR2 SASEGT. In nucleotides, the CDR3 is TGTGCCAGCAGTGAAGCCCCGGCGGACAGGGTGGGCGGAGGCTACACCTTC. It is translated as CASSEAPADRVGGGYTF.

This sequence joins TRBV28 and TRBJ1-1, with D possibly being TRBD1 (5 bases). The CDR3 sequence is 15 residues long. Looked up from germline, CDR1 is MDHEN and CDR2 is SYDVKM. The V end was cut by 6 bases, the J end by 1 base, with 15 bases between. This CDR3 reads CASRLPQGGNTEAFF. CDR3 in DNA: TGTGCCAGCAGACTCCCCCAGGGTGGGAACACTGAAGCTTTCTTT.

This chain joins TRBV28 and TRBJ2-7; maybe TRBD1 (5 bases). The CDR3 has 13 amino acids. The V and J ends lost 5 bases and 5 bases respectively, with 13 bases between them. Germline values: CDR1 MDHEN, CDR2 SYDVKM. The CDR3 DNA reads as TGTGCCAGCAGTCACCCCCAGGGTAACGAGCAGTACTTC. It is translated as CASSHPQGNEQYF. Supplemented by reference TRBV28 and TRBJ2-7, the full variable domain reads DVKVTQSSRYLVKRTGEKVFLECVQDMDHENMFWYRQDPGLGLRLIYFSYDVKMKEKGDIPEGYSVSREKKERFSLILESASTNQTSMYLCASSHPQGNEQYFGPGTRLTVT.

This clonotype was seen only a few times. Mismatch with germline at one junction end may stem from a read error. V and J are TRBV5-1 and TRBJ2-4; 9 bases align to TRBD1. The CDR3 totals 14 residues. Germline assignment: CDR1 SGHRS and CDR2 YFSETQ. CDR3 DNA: TGCGCCAGCAGCCCGGGACAGGGTGCGGACATTAAGTACTTC. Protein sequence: CASSPGQGADIKYF.

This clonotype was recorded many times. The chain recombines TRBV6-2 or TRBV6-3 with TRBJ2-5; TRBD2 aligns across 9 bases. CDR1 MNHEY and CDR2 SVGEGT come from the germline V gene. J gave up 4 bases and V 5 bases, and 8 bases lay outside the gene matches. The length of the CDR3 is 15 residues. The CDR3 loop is CASSAWGLAGETQYF. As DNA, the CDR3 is TGTGCCAGCAGTGCTTGGGGACTAGCAGGAGAGACCCAGTACTTC.

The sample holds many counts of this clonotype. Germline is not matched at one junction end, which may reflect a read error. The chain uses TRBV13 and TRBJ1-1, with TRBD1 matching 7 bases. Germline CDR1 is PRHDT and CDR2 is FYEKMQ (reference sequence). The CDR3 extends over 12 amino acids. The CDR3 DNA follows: TGTGCCAGCAGCCTAAGACAGGGTGAAGCTTTTTTT. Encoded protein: CASSLRQGEAFF.

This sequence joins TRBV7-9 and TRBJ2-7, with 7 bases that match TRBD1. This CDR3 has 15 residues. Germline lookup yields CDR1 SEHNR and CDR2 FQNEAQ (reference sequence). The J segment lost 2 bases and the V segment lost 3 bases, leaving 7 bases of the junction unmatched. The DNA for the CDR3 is TGTGCCAGCAGCTTGGGGGACAGTGGACCCTACGAGCAGTACTTC. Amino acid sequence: CASSLGDSGPYEQYF.

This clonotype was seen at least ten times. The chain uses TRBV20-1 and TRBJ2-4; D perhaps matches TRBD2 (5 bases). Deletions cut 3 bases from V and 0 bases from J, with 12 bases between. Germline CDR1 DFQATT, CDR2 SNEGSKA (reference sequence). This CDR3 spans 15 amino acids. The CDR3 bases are TGCAGTGCTAGTGCCAGCGGAGTAGCCAAAAACATTCAGTACTTC. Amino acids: CSASASGVAKNIQYF.

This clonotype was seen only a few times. The CDR3 spells CASSPQSLTNEQYF. CDR3 in DNA: TGTGCCAGCAGCCCCCAAAGCCTGACCAACGAGCAGTACTTC. This rearrangement joins TRBV3-1 to TRBJ2-7; no definite D call. Trimming took 4 bases from V and 5 from J, leaving 15 bases between them. The length of the CDR3 is 14 residues. Germline CDR1 LGHDT, CDR2 YNNKEL (reference sequence).

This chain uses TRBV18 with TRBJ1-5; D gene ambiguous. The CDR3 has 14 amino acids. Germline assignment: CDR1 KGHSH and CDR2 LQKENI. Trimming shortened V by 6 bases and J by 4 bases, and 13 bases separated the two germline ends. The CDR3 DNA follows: TGTGCCAGCTCGCTCGCCCCGGGAAATCAGCCCCAGCATTTT. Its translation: CASSLAPGNQPQHF.

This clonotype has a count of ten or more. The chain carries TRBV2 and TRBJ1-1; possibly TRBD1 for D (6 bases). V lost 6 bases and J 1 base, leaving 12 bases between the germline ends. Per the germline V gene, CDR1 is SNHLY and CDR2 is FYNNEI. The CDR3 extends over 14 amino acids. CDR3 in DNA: TGTGCCAGCAGACCGGGACACCAGAACACTGAAGCTTTCTTT. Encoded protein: CASRPGHQNTEAFF.

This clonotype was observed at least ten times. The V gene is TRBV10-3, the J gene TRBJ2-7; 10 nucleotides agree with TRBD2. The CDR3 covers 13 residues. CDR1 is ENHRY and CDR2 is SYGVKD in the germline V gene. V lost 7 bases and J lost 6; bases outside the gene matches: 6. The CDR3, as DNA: TGTGCCATCACGCTAGCGGGAGTACGCGAGCAGTACTTC. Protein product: CAITLAGVREQYF.

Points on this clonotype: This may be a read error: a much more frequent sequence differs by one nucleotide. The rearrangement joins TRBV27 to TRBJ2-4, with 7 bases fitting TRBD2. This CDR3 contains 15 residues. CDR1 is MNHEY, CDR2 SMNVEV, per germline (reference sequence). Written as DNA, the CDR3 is TGTCCCAGCGGTCGGGGACTACCAGCCAAAAACATTCAGTACTTC. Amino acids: CPSGRGLPAKNIQYF.